These T cell receptor beta chains were read from a single sample in a study of shared clonotypes between healthy human individuals. Data came from immunoSEQ multiplex PCR; TCRdb stores just in-frame clones and leaves some out. The data show 1.5 million to 2.5 million clones, around 96% seen once. Sequencing was carried out using naive CD8+ T cells sorted from blood. These receptor sequences come from a man younger than 35 in good health. Each CDR3 is given with its conserved first and last residue. The size entry is marked missing in some rows and otherwise reads once, few, many or a size class.

.,TRBV7-9,CASSFFTGGNQPQHF
.,TRBV7-2,CASSPGLARGGELFF
.,TRBV4-3,CASSQVAGVSYNEQFF
few,TRBV10-1,CASSLDRANQPQHF
.,TRBV6-5,CASSYDRGQETQYF
.,TRBV27,CASSLLGSNYGYTF
.,TRBV15,CATSRLAGETQYF
once,TRBV19,CASSIFGTAEQFF
once,TRBV30,CAWSSEPLSYNSPLHF
.,TRBV6-1,CASSLLRAGVEEQYF
once,TRBV9,CASSSGGNTEAFF
.,TRBV9,CASSVGGGAQGTDTQYF
.,TRBV15,CATSRDSQGWSTYNEQFF